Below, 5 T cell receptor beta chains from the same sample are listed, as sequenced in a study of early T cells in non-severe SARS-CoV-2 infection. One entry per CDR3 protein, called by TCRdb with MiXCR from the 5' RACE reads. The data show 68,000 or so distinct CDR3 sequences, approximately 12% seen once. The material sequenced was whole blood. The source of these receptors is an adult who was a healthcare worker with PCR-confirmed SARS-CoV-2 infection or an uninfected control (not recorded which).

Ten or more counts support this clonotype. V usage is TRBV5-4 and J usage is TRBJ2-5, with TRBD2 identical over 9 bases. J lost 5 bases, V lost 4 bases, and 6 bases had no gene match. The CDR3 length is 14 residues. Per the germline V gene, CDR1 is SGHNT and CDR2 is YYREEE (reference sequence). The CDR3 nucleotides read TGTGCCAGCAGCACGCGGGGGGGTAGCGAGACCCAGTACTTC. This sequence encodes CASSTRGGSETQYF.

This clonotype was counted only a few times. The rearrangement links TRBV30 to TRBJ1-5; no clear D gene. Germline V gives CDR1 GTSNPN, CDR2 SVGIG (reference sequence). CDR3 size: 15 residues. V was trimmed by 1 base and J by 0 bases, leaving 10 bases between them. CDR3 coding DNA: TGTGCCTGGAGTGCGACACCCATTAGCAATCAGCCCCAGCATTTT. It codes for CAWSATPISNQPQHF.

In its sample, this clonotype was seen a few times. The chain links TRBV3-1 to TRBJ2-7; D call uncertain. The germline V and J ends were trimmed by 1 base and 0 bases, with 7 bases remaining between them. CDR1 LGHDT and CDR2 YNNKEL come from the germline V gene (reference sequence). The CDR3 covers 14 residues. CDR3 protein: CASSQAWASYEQYF. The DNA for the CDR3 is TGTGCCAGCAGCCAAGCCTGGGCCTCCTACGAGCAGTACTTC.

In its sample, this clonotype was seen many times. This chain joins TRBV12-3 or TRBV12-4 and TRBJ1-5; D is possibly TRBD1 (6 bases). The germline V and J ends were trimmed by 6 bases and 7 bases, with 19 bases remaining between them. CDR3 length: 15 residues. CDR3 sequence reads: CASSKGGAGKQPQHF. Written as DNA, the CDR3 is TGTGCCAGCAGCAAAGGGGGGGCAGGGAAACAGCCCCAGCATTTT.

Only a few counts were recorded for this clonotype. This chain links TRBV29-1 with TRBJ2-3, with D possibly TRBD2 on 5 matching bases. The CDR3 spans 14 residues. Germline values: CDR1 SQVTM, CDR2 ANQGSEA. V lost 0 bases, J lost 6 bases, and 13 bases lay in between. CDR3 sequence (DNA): TGCAGCGTTGAAGAGGACCCACTAGGGGATACGCAGTATTTT. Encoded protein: CSVEEDPLGDTQYF.